A selection of T cell receptor beta chains follows, all from one sample in a study of blood T cell repertoires in COVID-19. Assay used: immunoSEQ multiplex PCR; TCRdb lists only in-frame clones, some missing. The sample carries 150,000 or so clones, roughly 80% recorded once. The sequenced sample consisted of PBMCs or T cells enriched from blood (not recorded which). The source is a man aged 50-60 years who had recovered from COVID-19. Both conserved end residues are part of each CDR3. D genes are given only for firm matches. Size values are once, few and many counts, or a class for expanded clones, and some rows have none.

CDR3 DNA	CDR3 protein	CDR3 length	V gene	J gene	clone size	D gene
TGTGCCAGCAGCACTGCAGGGGTAACTGAAGCTTTCTTT	CASSTAGVTEAFF	13	TRBV7-9	TRBJ1-1	NA	NA
TGTGCCAGCAGCTCCCGACCGGGAGAAACTGAAGCTTTCTTT	CASSSRPGETEAFF	14	TRBV7-2	TRBJ1-1	NA	NA
TGCGCCAGCAGCCAAGTTTACGCATCGTCCGGCGGTAACTATGGCTACACCTTC	CASSQVYASSGGNYGYTF	18	TRBV4-1	TRBJ1-2	NA	NA
TGCGCCAGCAGCCAAGATGGATCCGGGAGCGACGAGCAGTACTTC	CASSQDGSGSDEQYF	15	TRBV4-3	TRBJ2-7	NA	NA
TGTGCCAGCAGTTACAGGGGGCTCGGCTATGGCTACACCTTC	CASSYRGLGYGYTF	14	TRBV6-2/TRBV6-3	TRBJ1-2	NA	TRBD1
TGTGCCATCAGTACGACCTGGACTAGCGGGGGGGGCCGGTGGGGCACCGGGGAGCTGTTTTTT	CAISTTWTSGGGRWGTGELFF	21	TRBV10-3	TRBJ2-2	NA	TRBD2
TGTGCCAGCAGCTTCACCGGGGGTGAAAAACTGTTTTTT	CASSFTGGEKLFF	13	TRBV3-1/TRBV3-2	TRBJ1-4	NA	NA
TGTGCCAGCAGTCCAACCCCAGGGGGCAAGGGCAATCAGCCCCAGCATTTT	CASSPTPGGKGNQPQHF	17	TRBV6-6	TRBJ1-5	NA	TRBD1
TGTGCCTGGAGTGTACAGGTTGGGGGGGCCCAGTACTTC	CAWSVQVGGAQYF	13	TRBV30	TRBJ2-5	few	TRBD2
TGTGCCACCAGTGACACATTAGCGGGGGTTCTCAATGAGCAGTTCTTC	CATSDTLAGVLNEQFF	16	TRBV24-1	TRBJ2-1	NA	TRBD2
TGTGCCAGCAGCCCATTAGCGAAAGAAGAGACCCAGTACTTC	CASSPLAKEETQYF	14	TRBV11-1	TRBJ2-5	NA	NA
TGTGCCACCAGTGATGGACAGGGGCCGCAGTATTTT	CATSDGQGPQYF	12	TRBV24-1	TRBJ2-3	NA	TRBD1
TGTGCCAGCAGCTCCGGGACAGTCTACGAGCAGTACTTC	CASSSGTVYEQYF	13	TRBV7-6	TRBJ2-7	NA	TRBD1
TGTGCCAGTAGTATTCGGGGGGGGAGGGTCCAGGAAGATACGCAGTATTTT	CASSIRGGRVQEDTQYF	17	TRBV19	TRBJ2-3	NA	TRBD2
TGTGCCAGCAGGCTCTCCGGGACAGGGGGTGAAAAACTGTTTTTT	CASRLSGTGGEKLFF	15	TRBV7-9	TRBJ1-4	NA	TRBD1
TGTGCCAGCAGGGGGGGGACATCGAACACTGAAGCTTTCTTT	CASRGGTSNTEAFF	14	TRBV6-5	TRBJ1-1	NA	NA